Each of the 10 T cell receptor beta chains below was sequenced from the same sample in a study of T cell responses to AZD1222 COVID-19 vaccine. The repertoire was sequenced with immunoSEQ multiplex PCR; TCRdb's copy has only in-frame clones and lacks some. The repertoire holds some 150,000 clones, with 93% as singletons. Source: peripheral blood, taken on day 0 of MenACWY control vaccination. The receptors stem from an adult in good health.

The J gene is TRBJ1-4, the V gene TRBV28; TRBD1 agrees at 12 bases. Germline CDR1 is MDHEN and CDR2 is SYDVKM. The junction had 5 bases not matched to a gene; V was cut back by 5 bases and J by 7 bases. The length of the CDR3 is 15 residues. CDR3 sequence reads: CASSPPGQGAEKLFF. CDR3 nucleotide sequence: TGTGCCAGCAGTCCGCCGGGACAGGGGGCTGAAAAACTGTTTTTT.

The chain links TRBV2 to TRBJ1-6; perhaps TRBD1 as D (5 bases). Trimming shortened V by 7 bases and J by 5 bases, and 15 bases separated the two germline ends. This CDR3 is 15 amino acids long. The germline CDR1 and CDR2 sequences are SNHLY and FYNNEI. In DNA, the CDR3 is TGTGCCAGCACTCTCCGGCAGGGAAATAATTCACCCCTCCACTTT. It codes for CASTLRQGNNSPLHF.

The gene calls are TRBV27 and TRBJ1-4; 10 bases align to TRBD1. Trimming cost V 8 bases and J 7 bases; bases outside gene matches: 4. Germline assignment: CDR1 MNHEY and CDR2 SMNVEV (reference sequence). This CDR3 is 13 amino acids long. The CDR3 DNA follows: TGTGCCAGCCGACAGGGGGCAAGTGAAAAACTGTTTTTT. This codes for CASRQGASEKLFF.

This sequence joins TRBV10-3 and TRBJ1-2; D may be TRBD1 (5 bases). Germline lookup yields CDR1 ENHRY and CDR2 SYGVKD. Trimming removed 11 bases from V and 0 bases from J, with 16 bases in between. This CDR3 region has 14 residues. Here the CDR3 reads CASKHGAANYGYTF. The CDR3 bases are TGTGCCTCAAAGCACGGGGCGGCTAACTATGGCTACACCTTC.

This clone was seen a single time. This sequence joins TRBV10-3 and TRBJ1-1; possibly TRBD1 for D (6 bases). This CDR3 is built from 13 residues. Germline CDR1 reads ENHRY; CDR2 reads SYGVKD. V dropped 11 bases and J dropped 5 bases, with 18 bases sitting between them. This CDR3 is CAYPGGAGTEAFF. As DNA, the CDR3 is TGTGCCTACCCCGGGGGCGCGGGGACTGAAGCTTTCTTT.

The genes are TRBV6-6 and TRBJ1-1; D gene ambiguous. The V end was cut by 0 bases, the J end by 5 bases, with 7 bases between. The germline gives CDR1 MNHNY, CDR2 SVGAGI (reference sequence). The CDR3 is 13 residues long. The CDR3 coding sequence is TGTGCCAGCAGTTACTCAAAATTAACTGAAGCTTTCTTT. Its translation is CASSYSKLTEAFF.

The CDR3 sequence: CAWSVYSGAQYF. In nucleotides, the CDR3 is TGTGCCTGGAGTGTCTACTCAGGGGCGCAGTATTTT. V is TRBV30 and J is TRBJ2-3, with a possible D match to TRBD1 (6 bases). Trimming left V 0 bases short and J 10 bases short, with 11 bases between. Germline lookup yields CDR1 GTSNPN and CDR2 SVGIG (reference sequence). The CDR3 totals 12 residues.

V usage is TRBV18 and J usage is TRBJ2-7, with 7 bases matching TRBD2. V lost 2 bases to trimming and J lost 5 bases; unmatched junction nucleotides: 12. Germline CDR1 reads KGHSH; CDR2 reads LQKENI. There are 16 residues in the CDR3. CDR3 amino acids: CASSPFAGEAMDEQYF. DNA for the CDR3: TGTGCCAGCTCACCATTTGCGGGGGAGGCCATGGACGAGCAGTACTTC.

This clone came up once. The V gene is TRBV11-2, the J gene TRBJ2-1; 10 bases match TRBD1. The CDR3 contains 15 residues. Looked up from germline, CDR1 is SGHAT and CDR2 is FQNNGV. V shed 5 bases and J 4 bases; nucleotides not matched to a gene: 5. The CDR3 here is CASSKDRGEYNEQFF. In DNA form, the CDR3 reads TGTGCCAGCAGCAAGGACAGGGGGGAATACAATGAGCAGTTCTTC.

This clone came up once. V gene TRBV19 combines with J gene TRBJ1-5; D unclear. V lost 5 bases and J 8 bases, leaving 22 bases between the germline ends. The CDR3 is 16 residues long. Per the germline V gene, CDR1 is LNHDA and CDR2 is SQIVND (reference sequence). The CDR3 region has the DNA TGTGCCAGTAGTCTCCGGATGAGTCCCCCCATAGAGCCCCAGCATTTT. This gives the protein CASSLRMSPPIEPQHF. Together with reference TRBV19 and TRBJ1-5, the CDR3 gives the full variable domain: DGGITQSPKYLFRKEGQNVTLSCEQNLNHDAMYWYRQDPGQGLRLIYYSQIVNDFQKGDIAEGYSVSREKKESFPLTVTSAQKNPTAFYLCASSLRMSPPIEPQHFGDGTRLSIL.